This T cell receptor beta chain was profiled in a study of cytomegalovirus exposure and HLA in healthy donors (dated by TCRdb to 2015 to 2018). Context from the whole study: According to an earlier analysis of 587 of the donors, roughly 180 million T cells yielded roughly 110 million unique TCR beta sequences and about 300 Gb of sequence data. Among about 400 genotyped donors of the cohort, an average of about 240,000 unique TCR beta nucleotide sequences was sequenced per donor, of which about 19% were non-productive. Donor age, sex, ethnicity and CMV serostatus were compiled together with the repertoire data. In a later genetic analysis, genome-wide SNP genotypes for about 55% of the 666 donors were used, and that subset was treated as a discovery cohort. Because of strong linkage in the cohort, 5 or 6 DR-DQ haplotypes were treated as single units for association and clustering. A later analysis re-analyzed previously published TCR beta repertoires from about 730 donors and added high-resolution HLA genotyping to study TCR occurrence patterns. The study used immunosequencing to profile the T cell repertoires of 600 to 850 subjects and linked those repertoires to cytomegalovirus serostatus. The genetic ancestry cluster associated with self-reported Caucasian donors included 70% to 85% of the roughly 400 genotyped donors. In the later analysis, no new phenotypic data were used to find candidate immune exposures; instead, reliance was placed on TCR beta sequences and their occurrence across donors. The study combined high-throughput TCR immunosequencing, statistical association of individual TCRs with disease status, and machine learning to predict cytomegalovirus infection status. HLA typing covered class I and class II loci at four-digit resolution. In an earlier analysis of 587 of the donors, high-throughput TCR beta sequencing was used to judge whether each TCR beta V gene segment behaved as functional or pseudogenic. The study aimed to test whether cataloging public T cell receptors could reveal signatures of past pathogen exposure. About 300 gigabases of sequencing data and 75 million to 85 million unique TCR sequences made up an early release that covered approximately 620 HLA-typed donors. The number of donors typed differed by locus, with about 620-630 for A, B, C, DRB1 and DQB1, more than 500 for DQA1, 600 to 610 for DPA1, and approximately 470 for DPB1. All discovery cohort repertoires had been generated using a single sequencing platform. A separate validation cohort of roughly 120 different subjects was used in addition to the roughly 720-subject first cohort. General study outcomes and caveats: While some public TCRs were present in many individuals, most TCR sequences turned up only very rarely across donors. The authors suggested that the approach could potentially be generalized to other disease states and immunological phenotypes. A later analysis found that most CMV-associated TCR beta chains appeared HLA-restricted, with HLA associations seemingly driven largely by CMV exposure. Sequencing depth was assumed to be roughly uniform across donors in the presence/absence analyses, though that assumption may not hold. In the study, about 150 TCR beta chains were listed as associated with cytomegalovirus. Some IMGT-functional V segments, including TRBV6-2 and TRBV6-3, could not be distinguished by the 87-base-pair reads and were therefore excluded. In a later analysis, HLA-associated TCR beta chains showed more clonal expansion and lower generation probabilities than non-associated chains that were equally common. A few of the identified cytomegalovirus-associated TCR beta chains were confirmed in vitro to be specific for cytomegalovirus antigens. Specific HLA alleles were associated with roughly 16,000 TCR beta sequences at a false discovery rate of 0.05 in a later analysis. A further reported finding was that TCR beta sequences accurately predicted the HLA-A and HLA-B alleles for most subjects in the first cohort. Because some donors lacked HLA typing at each locus, the association tests relied only on the typed subset. Several of the top co-occurrence clusters appeared to be linked to parvovirus B19, influenza, CMV and Epstein-Barr virus, according to a later analysis. In a later genetic analysis, a missense DCLRE1C variant was associated with V-gene and J-gene trimming of TCR beta chains, and the association was replicated in an independent cohort. Compared with the approximately 710-donor mean, donors in an Asian-associated ancestry cluster had fewer N-insertions in productive TCRs, according to a later genetic analysis. Broadly in line with IMGT annotations, most TCR beta V segments showed up in productive rearrangements about 90% or about 30% of the time in an earlier analysis of 450 to 750 of the donors. CMV serostatus was the only immune exposure information available for the cohort. Cytomegalovirus status was reported to be diagnosed by the classifier with high specificity and sensitivity in both the original and validation cohorts. The earlier analysis of about 600 of the donors excluded 15 to 20 rarely observed V segments, including chromosome 9 orphons, because counts were too low. The sequencing pipeline was judged likely to have produced a cluster of highly shared sequence variants as a technical artifact. Strong co-occurrence of HLA alleles, especially DR and DQ, made assigning TCR associations to individual alleles difficult. This cohort had only TCR beta chains sequenced, and the lack of alpha or paired-chain data limited which features could be detected. A later analysis found that TCR association rates varied across HLA loci, with DRB1 alleles showing the most associated TCRs and HLA-C alleles the fewest. Correlated functional status among segregating V segments might reflect linkage disequilibrium, but an unknown experimental factor could not be ruled out.

Taken from the germline V gene (reference sequence), the CDR1 and CDR2 loops are LNHDA and SQIVND. From its cysteine to its phenylalanine, the CDR3 spans 14 amino acids. Here the CDR3 DNA is all that survives: 42 bases in frame from base 1. Germline trimming: 8 bases from V, 2 bases from J; junction bases outside gene matches: 5. In regard to this clone: Its binding antigen is unknown.

The library relied on the immunoSEQ multiplex PCR assay. For the multiplex PCR, a mixture combining 60 forward primers for TCR Vbeta segments and 13 reverse primers for TCR Jbeta segments was used. A multiplex PCR assay on genomic DNA amplified the CDR3 region of rearranged TCR beta genes. The amplified TCR beta libraries were sequenced on the Illumina HiSeq System as 87-base-pair reads. As for the original processing: A later analysis counted about 80 million unique TCR beta chains across the approximately 700 repertoires, and roughly 9.9 million of these chains were shared by at least two donors. Raw reads were error-corrected and collapsed into unique sequences with a nearest-neighbor algorithm that merged closely related sequences to remove PCR and sequencing errors. V, D and J gene segments were assigned by aligning CDR3 sequences to IMGT reference sequences. Each retained sequence needed at least a six-nucleotide match to both a V gene segment and a J gene segment. A rearrangement was called productive if the CDR3 had no stop codons and remained in frame with V and J, and every other rearrangement was called non-productive. Following IMGT convention, CDR3 was defined as the stretch from the second conserved V-encoded cysteine to the conserved J-encoded phenylalanine. In an earlier analysis of 500 to 650 of the donors, sequences lacking an unambiguous match to a single V gene segment were excluded. In an earlier analysis of 587 of the donors, V segments were called functional above 56.7% productive rearrangements and were called segregating when the between-donor standard deviation exceeded 5%. To diagnose cytomegalovirus status from the catalog of TCR beta chain sequences, a statistical classification framework was built. In a later analysis, V and J genes were assigned by comparing TCR nucleotide sequences against IMGT/GENE-DB human TR gene sequences. The TCRdist pipeline was used in a later analysis to assign CDR3 sequences and most-parsimonious VDJ recombination scenarios. In a later analysis, each TCR beta chain was defined by its CDR3 amino acid sequence together with its V-gene family, and reads without a unique V-gene family were excluded. In a later analysis, fewer than 600 highly shared, low-generation-probability nucleotide sequences were removed to address suspected cross-contamination and a sequencing artifact. In a later analysis, a clonal expansion index for each public chain was calculated from normalized within-repertoire ranks of inferred template counts. Generation probabilities in a later analysis came from a VDJ recombination model fitted to out-of-frame rearrangements, and those results were checked against IGoR. Hypergeometric tests were used in a later analysis to score TCR-TCR, TCR-HLA and TCR-CMV co-occurrence, with a repertoire-size bias correction applied to the TCR pairs. In a later analysis, false discovery rates were estimated by permuting HLA or CMV assignments 20 times. In a later analysis, co-occurring TCRs were grouped using DBSCAN, and TCRdist sequence similarity was added for clustering within HLA-allele-positive subsets. Repertoires with fewer than 30,000 or more than 120,000 public chains were left out of co-occurrence clustering, as were about 5 repertoires with anomalous nucleotide sharing. TCRdb retrieved this table from immuneACCESS and kept in-frame rearrangements only. Not all clones are present; in checked studies, unresolved V genes account for under half, and no reason is known for the remainder. V, J and clone size are those of that table, while D and trimming were read from the DNA. The table for this sample shows 65,000 to 85,000 clones. The ten largest clonotypes hold 1.7% of the sample.

The cohort comprised 666 healthy bone marrow donors. At the time of sampling, every cohort member was nominally healthy, though immune exposures that went unrecorded were likely present. The donor was CMV seronegative and belonged to the group of several hundred seronegative cohort members. Each donor provided a peripheral blood sample, and peripheral blood mononuclear cells were used for TCR beta sequencing. The Qiagen DNeasy Blood Extraction Kit was used to extract genomic DNA from the blood cell samples. The material sequenced was PBMCs. The origin of this receptor is a woman younger than 45 in good health and CMV-seronegative. Here the chain combines TRBV19 and TRBJ2-2, with 7 bases in between that match TRBD1. The CDR3 region reads CASWTGANTGELFF. The DNA is TGTGCCAGTTGGACAGGAGCTAACACCGGGGAGCTGTTTTTT. Here the CDR3 is joined to the reference TRBV19 and TRBJ2-2 genes, and the full variable domain is: DGGITQSPKYLFRKEGQNVTLSCEQNLNHDAMYWYRQDPGQGLRLIYYSQIVNDFQKGDIAEGYSVSREKKESFPLTVTSAQKNPTAFYLCASWTGANTGELFFGEGSRLTVL.